The next 24 T cell receptor beta chains were all read from a single sample in a study of OX40 agonist ivuxolimab in advanced cancers. Using immunoSEQ multiplex PCR, the repertoire was profiled, and TCRdb retains in-frame clones only, with some absent. The sample lists around 30,000 clones, about nine tenths occurring once. Source: CD4+ or CD8+ T cells sorted from blood, taken in a trial of the OX40 agonist ivuxolimab. These receptors all come from an adult with an advanced solid tumor such as melanoma, head and neck, liver or kidney cancer.

V usage is TRBV11-2 and J usage is TRBJ2-3, with 8 bases identical to TRBD1. The CDR3 contains 16 residues. V shed 1 base, J shed 7 bases, and the junction held 10 bases outside the gene matches. Per the germline V gene, CDR1 is SGHAT and CDR2 is FQNNGV. CDR3 nucleotide sequence: TGTGCCAGCAGCTTAGTTGCGCAGGGGGCGGGCCATACGCAGTATTTT. Encoded protein: CASSLVAQGAGHTQYF.

The chain combines TRBV11-2 with TRBJ1-3; unclear D gene. V gave up 4 bases and J gave up 0 bases, with 13 bases separating them. The CDR3 is made up of 16 amino acids. Germline CDR1 SGHAT, CDR2 FQNNGV. CDR3 coding DNA: TGTGCCAGCAGCTCAGCGGGCGGACCCTCTGGAAACACCATATATTTT. This gives the protein CASSSAGGPSGNTIYF.

The chain employs TRBV7-9 and TRBJ2-7; D perhaps matches TRBD1 (5 bases). The germline V gene has CDR1 SEHNR and CDR2 FQNEAQ (reference sequence). The CDR3 runs to 12 residues. Trimming took 4 bases from V and 3 from J, leaving 7 bases between them. The CDR3: CASSSRVYEQYF. In DNA, the CDR3 is TGTGCCAGCAGCTCCAGGGTCTACGAGCAGTACTTC.

The V gene is TRBV7-7, the J gene TRBJ2-7, with D possibly matching TRBD2 (5 bases). V gave up 1 base and J gave up 1 base, with 14 bases separating them. This CDR3 comprises 16 residues. In germline, CDR1 is SSHAT, CDR2 FNYEAQ (reference sequence). In DNA form, the CDR3 reads TGTGCCAGCAGCTTAGATGGGGAGCAGTCTTCCTACGAGCAGTACTTC. Protein: CASSLDGEQSSYEQYF. Complete variable domain (other parts from reference TRBV7-7 and TRBJ2-7): GAGVSQSPRYKVTKRGQDVTLRCDPISSHATLYWYQQALGQGPEFLTYFNYEAQPDKSGLPSDRFSAERPEGSISTLTIQRTEQRDSAMYRCASSLDGEQSSYEQYFGPGTRLTVT.

The chain couples TRBV19 to TRBJ2-1; 7 bases are shared with TRBD2. After removal of 2 bases from V and 0 bases from J, the junction contained 1 base not matched to a gene. Germline values: CDR1 LNHDA, CDR2 SQIVND (reference sequence). The CDR3 consists of 15 residues. CDR3 protein: CASSIWGGSYNEQFF. In DNA form, the CDR3 reads TGTGCCAGTAGTATATGGGGGGGCTCCTACAATGAGCAGTTCTTC. Combining the CDR3 with reference TRBV19 and TRBJ2-1 gives the whole variable domain DGGITQSPKYLFRKEGQNVTLSCEQNLNHDAMYWYRQDPGQGLRLIYYSQIVNDFQKGDIAEGYSVSREKKESFPLTVTSAQKNPTAFYLCASSIWGGSYNEQFFGPGTRLTVL.

The chain couples TRBV29-1 to TRBJ1-2; D perhaps matches TRBD1 (5 bases). There are 13 residues in the CDR3. V dropped 7 bases and J dropped 1 base, with 13 bases sitting between them. Germline V lookup: CDR1 SQVTM, CDR2 ANQGSEA. CDR3 in amino acids: CSAGRGNNYGYTF. The DNA of the CDR3 is TGCAGCGCGGGGAGGGGCAATAACTATGGCTACACCTTC. The whole variable domain, filled in from reference TRBV29-1 and TRBJ1-2, reads SAVISQKPSRDICQRGTSLTIQCQVDSQVTMMFWYRQQPGQSLTLIATANQGSEATYESGFVIDKFPISRPNLTFSTLTVSNMSPEDSSIYLCSAGRGNNYGYTFGSGTRLTVV.

V and J are TRBV5-1 and TRBJ1-1; 7 bases map to TRBD1. Trimming cost V 1 base and J 0 bases; bases outside gene matches: 6. The CDR3 runs 16 residues. CDR1 and CDR2 from the germline V gene are SGHRS and YFSETQ. The CDR3 protein is CASSLSGDSMNTEAFF. The DNA of the CDR3 is TGCGCCAGCAGCTTGAGCGGGGACAGCATGAACACTGAAGCTTTCTTT.

The sample holds one count of this clone. The J gene is TRBJ2-3, the V gene TRBV27; 14 nucleotides align to TRBD2. The germline V gene has CDR1 MNHEY and CDR2 SMNVEV (reference sequence). CDR3 length: 18 residues. The V segment lost 5 bases and the J segment 4 bases; nucleotides outside the gene matches: 11. Written as DNA, the CDR3 is TGTGCCAGCAGTCTACTTGGACTAGCGGGAGGAGCCGCAGATACGCAGTATTTT. It specifies CASSLLGLAGGAADTQYF.

The chain joins TRBV7-9 to TRBJ1-5; the match to TRBD1 covers 7 bases. J gave up 2 bases and V 1 base, and 5 bases lay outside the gene matches. This CDR3 is 16 amino acids long. Germline CDR1 and CDR2: SEHNR and FQNEAQ (reference sequence). The CDR3 DNA sequence: TGTGCCAGCAGCTTAGTGGGTGGACAGGGCAATCAGCCCCAGCATTTT. As protein: CASSLVGGQGNQPQHF.

V and J are TRBV10-3 and TRBJ1-1, with D unresolved. V lost 0 bases, J lost 4 bases, and 6 bases lay in between. The CDR3 has 13 residues. Germline CDR1 and CDR2: ENHRY and SYGVKD. The CDR3 loop reads CAISESMSTEAFF. The CDR3 DNA reads TGTGCCATCAGTGAGTCAATGAGCACTGAAGCTTTCTTT.

The chain links TRBV29-1 to TRBJ2-3; 8 bases match TRBD2. V shed 4 bases and J 3 bases; nucleotides not matched to a gene: 12. The CDR3 has 16 amino acids. In germline, CDR1 is SQVTM, CDR2 ANQGSEA. The DNA of the CDR3 is TGCAGCGTTGCCGGACTAGCAGGTCATAGGACAGATACGCAGTATTTT. This translates into CSVAGLAGHRTDTQYF.

The gene calls are TRBV7-9 and TRBJ2-2; no reliable D call. Germline CDR1 and CDR2: SEHNR and FQNEAQ (reference sequence). The CDR3 is 12 amino acids. Deletions cut 1 base from V and 7 bases from J, with 4 bases between. Written as DNA, the CDR3 is TGTGCCAGCAGCTTAGATTACGGGGAGCTGTTTTTT. Its protein product is CASSLDYGELFF.

The V call is TRBV4-3, the J call TRBJ2-1, with 7 bases aligning to TRBD2. The CDR3 is 15 amino acids. V shed 1 base, J shed 4 bases, and the junction held 4 bases outside the gene matches. Germline V gives CDR1 LGHNA, CDR2 YSLEER. This CDR3 is CASSQAGGHYNEQFF. In nucleotides, the CDR3 is TGCGCCAGCAGCCAAGCGGGAGGACATTACAATGAGCAGTTCTTC.

The gene calls are TRBV6-6 and TRBJ2-3; D possibly corresponds to TRBD1 (5 bases). The ends were cut back, 7 bases at V and 2 bases at J, with 10 bases in the middle. The CDR3 is 13 amino acids. CDR1 MNHNY and CDR2 SVGAGI come from the germline V gene (reference sequence). The CDR3 protein is CASIRGLTDTQYF. For the CDR3, the DNA is TGTGCCAGCATTAGGGGTCTCACAGATACGCAGTATTTT.

The rearrangement joins TRBV30 to TRBJ2-7; D unclear. V was cut by 0 bases and J by 5 bases, with 14 bases left in between. The germline gives CDR1 GTSNPN, CDR2 SVGIG (reference sequence). The length of the CDR3 is 14 residues. CDR3 loop: CAWSVRPREDEQYF. CDR3 DNA sequence: TGTGCCTGGAGTGTACGTCCTAGAGAGGACGAGCAGTACTTC.

This clone has only one observation. The J gene is TRBJ2-7, the V gene TRBV7-9, with TRBD2 matching 8 bases. CDR1 SEHNR and CDR2 FQNEAQ come from the germline V gene (reference sequence). The CDR3 has 15 amino acids. V trimming: 1 base; J trimming: 6 bases; junction bases outside the gene matches: 8. The CDR3 DNA is TGTGCCAGCAGCTTAGTTCTTGGGACTAGATTCGAGCAGTACTTC. Translating it yields CASSLVLGTRFEQYF.

The chain couples TRBV29-1 to TRBJ2-4, with TRBD2 identical over 13 bases. The germline V gene encodes CDR1 SQVTM and CDR2 ANQGSEA. The CDR3 totals 13 residues. Losses at the gene ends were 5 bases for V and 7 bases for J; bases not matched to a gene: 2. CDR3 region: CSVRTSGSNIQYF. The CDR3, as DNA: TGCAGCGTTCGGACTAGCGGGAGTAACATTCAGTACTTC.

This clone was picked up one time. V gene TRBV4-3 combines with J gene TRBJ2-1, with D maybe TRBD2 (5 bases). CDR1 is LGHNA, CDR2 YSLEER, per germline. The CDR3 is made up of 15 amino acids. V lost 0 bases to trimming and J lost 8 bases, with 14 bases between them. CDR3 loop: CASSQEASRGYEQFF. CDR3 nucleotides: TGCGCCAGCAGCCAAGAGGCGTCACGAGGGTATGAGCAGTTCTTC.

The V call is TRBV19, the J call TRBJ1-2; 7 nucleotides match TRBD1. The CDR3 is 14 residues long. Unmatched junction bases numbered 9, after V lost 7 bases and J lost 4 bases. Looked up from germline, CDR1 is LNHDA and CDR2 is SQIVND (reference sequence). The CDR3 spells CASTPRGAGYGYTF. CDR3 DNA sequence: TGTGCCAGTACCCCCAGGGGGGCGGGCTATGGCTACACCTTC.

On this clone: Relative to the germline gene, one junction end is altered; a read error may explain this. The rearrangement links TRBV7-2 to TRBJ1-2, with 7 positions matching TRBD1. Germline lookup yields CDR1 SGHTA and CDR2 FQGNSA. This CDR3 comprises 17 residues. The CDR3 DNA is TGTGCCAGCAGCATAGCTCACTTGACAGGGCGACACTATGGCTACACCTTC. Amino acids: CASSIAHLTGRHYGYTF.

This clone was counted a single time. J is TRBJ1-5 and V is TRBV19; 9 bases line up with TRBD1. The junction had 7 bases not matched to a gene; V was cut back by 0 bases and J by 4 bases. Germline-derived CDR1 and CDR2 are LNHDA and SQIVND (reference sequence). The CDR3 has 17 residues. The CDR3 protein is CASSIDPRQGGNQPQHF. The CDR3 bases are TGTGCCAGTAGTATAGACCCGAGACAGGGGGGGAATCAGCCCCAGCATTTT.

J is TRBJ2-5 and V is TRBV13; 7 bases are a match to TRBD2. V shed 3 bases and J 3 bases; nucleotides not matched to a gene: 1. Per germline, CDR1 PRHDT and CDR2 FYEKMQ (reference sequence). The CDR3 consists of 13 residues. CDR3 protein: CASSFTSEETQYF. DNA for the CDR3: TGTGCCAGCAGCTTCACTAGCGAAGAGACCCAGTACTTC.

This chain uses TRBV6-5 with TRBJ1-5; 7 positions agree with TRBD1. Per the germline V gene, CDR1 is MNHEY and CDR2 is SVGAGI. The CDR3 has 14 residues. V lost 6 bases to trimming and J lost 0 bases; unmatched junction nucleotides: 2. The CDR3 region is CASSRGISNQPQHF. CDR3 DNA: TGTGCCAGCAGCAGGGGGATTAGCAATCAGCCCCAGCATTTT.

The chain couples TRBV4-1 to TRBJ2-2; D ambiguous. The V end was cut by 0 bases, the J end by 1 base, with 9 bases between. This CDR3 region has 16 residues. In germline, CDR1 is MGHRA, CDR2 YSYEKL. DNA of the CDR3: TGCGCCAGCAGCCAAGAAAGTCGGCAGAACACCGGGGAGCTGTTTTTT. Encoded protein: CASSQESRQNTGELFF.